What follows are 2 T cell receptor beta chains derived from one specimen sequenced in a study of technical replicates of blood from several donors. The assay was immunoSEQ multiplex PCR, and TCRdb's table has in-frame clones only and misses some. The table includes fewer than 100,000 clones, about 95% detected once. Sequencing was carried out using T cells isolated from PBMCs. These receptor sequences come from a human donor in good health.

V usage is TRBV10-3 and J usage is TRBJ1-4, with TRBD1 matching over 10 bases. The CDR3 totals 15 residues. Losses at the gene ends were 4 bases for V and 7 bases for J; bases not matched to a gene: 6. Germline CDR1 ENHRY, CDR2 SYGVKD. The CDR3, as DNA: TGTGCCATCAGTGCGAGGACAGGGGGAGGTGAAAAACTGTTTTTT. Its protein product is CAISARTGGGEKLFF.

The V and J genes are TRBV9 and TRBJ2-7; D is uncertain. Trimming took 4 bases from V and 6 from J, leaving 11 bases between them. The CDR3 runs 12 residues. Germline V gene sequence: CDR1 SGDLS, CDR2 YYNGEE. This chain's CDR3 is CASSPISGEQYF. DNA for the CDR3: TGTGCCAGCAGCCCGATTAGTGGCGAGCAGTACTTC.